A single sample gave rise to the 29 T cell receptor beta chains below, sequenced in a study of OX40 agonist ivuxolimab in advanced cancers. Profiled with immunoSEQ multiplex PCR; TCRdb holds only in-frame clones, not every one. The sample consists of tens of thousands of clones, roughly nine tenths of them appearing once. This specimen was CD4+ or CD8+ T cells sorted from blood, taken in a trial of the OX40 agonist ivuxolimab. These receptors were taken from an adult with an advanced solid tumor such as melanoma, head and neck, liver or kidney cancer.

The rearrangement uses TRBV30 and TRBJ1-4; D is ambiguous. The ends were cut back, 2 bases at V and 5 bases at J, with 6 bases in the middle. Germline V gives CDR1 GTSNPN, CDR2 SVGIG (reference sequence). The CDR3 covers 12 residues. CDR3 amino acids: CAWSTKNEKLFF. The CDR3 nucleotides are TGTGCCTGGAGTACGAAGAATGAAAAACTGTTTTTT.

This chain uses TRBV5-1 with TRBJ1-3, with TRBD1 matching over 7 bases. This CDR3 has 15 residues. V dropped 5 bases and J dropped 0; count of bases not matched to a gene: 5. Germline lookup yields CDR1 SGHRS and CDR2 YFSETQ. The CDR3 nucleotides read TGCGCCAGCAGAGAGACAGGGTCCTCTGGAAACACCATATATTTT. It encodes CASRETGSSGNTIYF.

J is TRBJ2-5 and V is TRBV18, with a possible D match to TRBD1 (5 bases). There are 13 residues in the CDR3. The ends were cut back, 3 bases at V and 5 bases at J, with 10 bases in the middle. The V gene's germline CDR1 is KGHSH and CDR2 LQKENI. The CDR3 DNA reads TGTGCCAGCTCACCGGCGAACAGGGAGACCCAGTACTTC. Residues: CASSPANRETQYF.

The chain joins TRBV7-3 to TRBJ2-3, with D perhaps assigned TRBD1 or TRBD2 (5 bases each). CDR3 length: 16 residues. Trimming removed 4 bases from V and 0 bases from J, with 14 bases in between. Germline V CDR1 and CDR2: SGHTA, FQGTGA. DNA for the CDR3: TGTGCCAGCAGCTCCTCCGGGACCACAAGCACAGATACGCAGTATTTT. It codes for CASSSSGTTSTDTQYF.

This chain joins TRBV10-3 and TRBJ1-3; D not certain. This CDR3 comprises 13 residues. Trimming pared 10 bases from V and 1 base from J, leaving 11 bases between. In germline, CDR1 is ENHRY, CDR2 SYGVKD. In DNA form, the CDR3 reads TGTGCCACCGGGATGGGGTCTGGAAACACCATATATTTT. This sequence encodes CATGMGSGNTIYF.

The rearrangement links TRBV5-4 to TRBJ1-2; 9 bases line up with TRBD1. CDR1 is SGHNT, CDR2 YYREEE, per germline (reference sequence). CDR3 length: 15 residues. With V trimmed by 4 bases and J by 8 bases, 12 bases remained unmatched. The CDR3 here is CASSRFQQGALGYTF. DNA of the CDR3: TGTGCCAGCAGCCGCTTCCAACAGGGGGCATTAGGCTACACCTTC.

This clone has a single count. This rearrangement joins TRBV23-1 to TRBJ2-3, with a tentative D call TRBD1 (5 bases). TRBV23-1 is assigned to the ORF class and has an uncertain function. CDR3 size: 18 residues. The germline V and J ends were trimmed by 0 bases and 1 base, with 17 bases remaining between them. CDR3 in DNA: TGCGCCAGCAGTCAATCGGGGCGGAAGGTTAGTCGCACAGATACGCAGTATTTT. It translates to CASSQSGRKVSRTDTQYF.

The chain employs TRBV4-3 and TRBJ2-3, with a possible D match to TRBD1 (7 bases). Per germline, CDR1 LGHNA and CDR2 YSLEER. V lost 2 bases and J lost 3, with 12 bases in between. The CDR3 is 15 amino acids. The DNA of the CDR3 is TGCGCCAGCAGCCAACAGGGGGGAAGGACAGATACGCAGTATTTT. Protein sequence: CASSQQGGRTDTQYF.

CDR3: CASSLEGGPFVEQFF. The CDR3 region has the DNA TGTGCCAGCAGTTTAGAGGGAGGGCCTTTTGTTGAGCAGTTCTTC. This rearrangement joins TRBV27 to TRBJ2-1, with TRBD2 matching 7 bases. This CDR3 has 15 amino acids. The V gene end was trimmed by 2 bases and the J gene end by 9 bases; junction bases not matched to a gene: 10. Germline CDR1 MNHEY, CDR2 SMNVEV (reference sequence).

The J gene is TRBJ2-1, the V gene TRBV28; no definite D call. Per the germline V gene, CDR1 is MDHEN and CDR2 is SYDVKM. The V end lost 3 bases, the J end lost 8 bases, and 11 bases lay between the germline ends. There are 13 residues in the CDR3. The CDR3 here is CASSFADFDEQFF. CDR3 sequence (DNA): TGTGCCAGCAGTTTTGCGGATTTCGATGAGCAGTTCTTC.

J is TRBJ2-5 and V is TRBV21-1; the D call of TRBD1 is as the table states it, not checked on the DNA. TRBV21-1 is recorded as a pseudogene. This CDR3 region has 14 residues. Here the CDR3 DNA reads TGTGCCAGCAGCACGGACAATGCCCAAGAGACCCAGTACTTC. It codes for CASSTDNAQETQYF.

The CDR3 loop is CASSPGQWHNQPQHF. In nucleotides, the CDR3 is TGTGCCAGCAGTCCGGGACAATGGCACAATCAGCCCCAGCATTTT. The chain joins TRBV28 to TRBJ1-5; TRBD1 might be the D (6 bases). Trimming shortened V by 5 bases and J by 3 bases, and 14 bases separated the two germline ends. This CDR3 comprises 15 residues. The germline gives CDR1 MDHEN, CDR2 SYDVKM.

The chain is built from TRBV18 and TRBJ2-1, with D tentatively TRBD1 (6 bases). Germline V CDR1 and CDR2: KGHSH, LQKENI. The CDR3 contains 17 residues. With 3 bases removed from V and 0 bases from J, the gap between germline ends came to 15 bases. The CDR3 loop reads CASSPYKGDSSYNEQFF. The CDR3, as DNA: TGTGCCAGCTCACCTTACAAGGGGGATAGCTCCTACAATGAGCAGTTCTTC.

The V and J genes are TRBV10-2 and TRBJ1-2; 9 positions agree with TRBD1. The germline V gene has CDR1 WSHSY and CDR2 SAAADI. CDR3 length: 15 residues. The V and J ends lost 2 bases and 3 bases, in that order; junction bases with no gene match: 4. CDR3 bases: TGCGCCAGCAGTGAGGACTGGGACAGGGACTATGGCTACACCTTC. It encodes CASSEDWDRDYGYTF.

The CDR3 DNA reads as TGTGCCAGCTCACCACAAAGCGACGGCACCTACGAGCAGTACTTC. Its translation is CASSPQSDGTYEQYF. The V call is TRBV18, the J call TRBJ2-7; D gene ambiguous. Deletions cut 1 base from V and 2 bases from J, with 12 bases between. Germline V lookup: CDR1 KGHSH, CDR2 LQKENI. CDR3 size: 15 residues.

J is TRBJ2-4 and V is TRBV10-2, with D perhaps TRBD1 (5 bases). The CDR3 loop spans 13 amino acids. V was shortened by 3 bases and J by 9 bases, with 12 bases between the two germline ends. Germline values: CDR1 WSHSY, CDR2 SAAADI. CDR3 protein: CASSDRATGIQYF. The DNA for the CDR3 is TGCGCCAGCAGTGACAGGGCAACTGGCATTCAGTACTTC.

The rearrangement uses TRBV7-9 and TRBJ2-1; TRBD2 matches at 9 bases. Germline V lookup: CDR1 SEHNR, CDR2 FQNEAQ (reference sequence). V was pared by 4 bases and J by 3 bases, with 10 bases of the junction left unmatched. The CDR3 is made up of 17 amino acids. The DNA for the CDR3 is TGTGCCAGCAGCTGGGGTGGCGGGAGGGGAAACTACAATGAGCAGTTCTTC. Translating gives CASSWGGGRGNYNEQFF.

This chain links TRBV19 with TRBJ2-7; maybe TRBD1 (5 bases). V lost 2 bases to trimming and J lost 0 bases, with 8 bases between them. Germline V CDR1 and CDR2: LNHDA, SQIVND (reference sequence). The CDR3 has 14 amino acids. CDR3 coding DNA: TGTGCCAGTAGTATACGACAGAGCTCCTACGAGCAGTACTTC. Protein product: CASSIRQSSYEQYF. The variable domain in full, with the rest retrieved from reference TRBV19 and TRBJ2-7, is DGGITQSPKYLFRKEGQNVTLSCEQNLNHDAMYWYRQDPGQGLRLIYYSQIVNDFQKGDIAEGYSVSREKKESFPLTVTSAQKNPTAFYLCASSIRQSSYEQYFGPGTRLTVT.

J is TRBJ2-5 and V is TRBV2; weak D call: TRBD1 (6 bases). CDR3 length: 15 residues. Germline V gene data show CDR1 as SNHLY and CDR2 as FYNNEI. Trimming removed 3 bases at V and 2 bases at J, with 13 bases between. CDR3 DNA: TGTGCCAGCAGTGAGTCAGGGGCCCTACAAGAGACCCAGTACTTC. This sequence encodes CASSESGALQETQYF.

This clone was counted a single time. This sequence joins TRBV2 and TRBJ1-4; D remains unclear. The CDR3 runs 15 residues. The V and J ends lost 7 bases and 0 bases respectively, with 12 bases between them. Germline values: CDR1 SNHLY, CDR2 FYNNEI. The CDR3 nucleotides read TGTGCCAGCACCCAAAGGGTCGCAACTAATGAAAAACTGTTTTTT. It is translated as CASTQRVATNEKLFF.

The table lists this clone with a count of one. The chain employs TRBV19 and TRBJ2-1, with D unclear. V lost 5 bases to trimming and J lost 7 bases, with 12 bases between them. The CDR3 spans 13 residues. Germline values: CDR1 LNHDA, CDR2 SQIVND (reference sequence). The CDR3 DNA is TGTGCCAGTAGTGCGGCCGGTGGTAATGAGCAGTTCTTC. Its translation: CASSAAGGNEQFF.

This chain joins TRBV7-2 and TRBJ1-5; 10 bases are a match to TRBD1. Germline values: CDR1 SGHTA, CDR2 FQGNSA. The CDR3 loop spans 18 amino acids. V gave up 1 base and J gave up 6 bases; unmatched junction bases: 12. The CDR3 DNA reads TGTGCCAGCAGCTTAGGGGACAGGGGTGAGCCGGTCAGTCAGCCCCAGCATTTT. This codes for CASSLGDRGEPVSQPQHF.

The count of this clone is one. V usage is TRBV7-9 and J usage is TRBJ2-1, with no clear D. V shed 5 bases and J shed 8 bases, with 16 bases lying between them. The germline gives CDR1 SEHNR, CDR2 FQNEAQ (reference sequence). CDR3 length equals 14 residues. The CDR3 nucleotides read TGTGCCAGCAGCCCCGTTTCGATGGCGGATGAGCAGTTCTTC. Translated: CASSPVSMADEQFF.

DNA for the CDR3: TGTGCCAGCAGTTTACTTATACAGGGGGACTATGGCTACACCTTC. Translating it yields CASSLLIQGDYGYTF. J is TRBJ1-2 and V is TRBV28; 8 bases fit TRBD1. The germline CDR1 and CDR2 sequences are MDHEN and SYDVKM. The CDR3 runs 15 residues. V gave up 2 bases and J gave up 3 bases; unmatched junction bases: 5.

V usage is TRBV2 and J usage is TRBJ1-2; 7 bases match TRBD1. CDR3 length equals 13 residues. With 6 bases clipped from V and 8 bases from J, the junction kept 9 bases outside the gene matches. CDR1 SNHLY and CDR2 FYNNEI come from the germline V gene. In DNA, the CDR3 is TGTGCCAGCAGGACACAGGGGAGCGAGGGCTACACCTTC. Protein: CASRTQGSEGYTF.

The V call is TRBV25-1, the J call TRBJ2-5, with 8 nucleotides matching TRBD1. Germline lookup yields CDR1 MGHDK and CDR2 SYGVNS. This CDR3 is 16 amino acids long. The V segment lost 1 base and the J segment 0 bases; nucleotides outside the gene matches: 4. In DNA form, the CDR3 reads TGTGCCAGCAGTGAATCCCGGACAGGGAACCAAGAGACCCAGTACTTC. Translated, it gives CASSESRTGNQETQYF. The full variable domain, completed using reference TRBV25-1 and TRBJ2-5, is EADIYQTPRYLVIGTGKKITLECSQTMGHDKMYWYQQDPGMELHLIHYSYGVNSTEKGDLSSESTVSRIRTEHFPLTLESARPSHTSQYLCASSESRTGNQETQYFGPGTRLLVL.

CDR3 protein: CASSLYGAGGTDTQYF. CDR3 sequence (DNA): TGTGCCAGCAGCTTATATGGGGCAGGAGGCACAGATACGCAGTATTTT. V is TRBV11-1 and J is TRBJ2-3; possibly TRBD1 for D (5 bases). Germline CDR1 is SGHAT and CDR2 is FQDESV (reference sequence). Trimming took 2 bases from V and 1 from J, leaving 13 bases between them. The CDR3 totals 16 residues.

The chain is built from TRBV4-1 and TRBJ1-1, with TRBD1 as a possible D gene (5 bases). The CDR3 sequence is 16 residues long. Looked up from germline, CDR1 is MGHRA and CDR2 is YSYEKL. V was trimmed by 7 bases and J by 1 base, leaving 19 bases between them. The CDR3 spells CASTRVRELANTEAFF. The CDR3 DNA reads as TGCGCCAGCACCCGAGTCAGGGAATTGGCGAACACTGAAGCTTTCTTT.

CDR3 region: CASSALGTGEGEQYF. In DNA form, the CDR3 reads TGCGCCAGCAGCGCCCTCGGGACAGGGGAAGGGGAGCAGTACTTC. The V call is TRBV5-1, the J call TRBJ2-7; 10 nucleotides agree with TRBD1. The V segment lost 4 bases and the J segment 7 bases; nucleotides outside the gene matches: 11. This CDR3 comprises 15 residues. Germline V lookup: CDR1 SGHRS, CDR2 YFSETQ. Looking up the rest from reference TRBV5-1 and TRBJ2-7 gives the full variable domain: KAGVTQTPRYLIKTRGQQVTLSCSPISGHRSVSWYQQTPGQGLQFLFEYFSETQRNKGNFPGRFSGRQFSNSRSEMNVSTLELGDSALYLCASSALGTGEGEQYFGPGTRLTVT.